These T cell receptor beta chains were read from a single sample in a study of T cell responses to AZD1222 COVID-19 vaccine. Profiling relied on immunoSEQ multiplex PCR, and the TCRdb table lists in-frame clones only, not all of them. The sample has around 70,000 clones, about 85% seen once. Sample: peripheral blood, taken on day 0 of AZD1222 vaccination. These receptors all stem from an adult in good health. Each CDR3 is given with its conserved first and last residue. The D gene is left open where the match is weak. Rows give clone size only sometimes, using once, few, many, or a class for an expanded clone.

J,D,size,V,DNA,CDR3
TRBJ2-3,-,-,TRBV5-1,TGCGCCAGCAGCTCCAATCCTTCTAGCACAGATACGCAGTATTTT,CASSSNPSSTDTQYF
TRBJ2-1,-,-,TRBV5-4,TGTGCCAGCAGGAGAGGGGGGAACAATGAGCAGTTCTTC,CASRRGGNNEQFF
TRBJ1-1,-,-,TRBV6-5,TGTGCCAGCGGGAGAGAAGGCACTGAAGCTTTCTTT,CASGREGTEAFF
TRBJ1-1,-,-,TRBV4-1,TGCGCCAGCAGCCTAGGCCCCAGGGGATACACTGAAGCTTTCTTT,CASSLGPRGYTEAFF
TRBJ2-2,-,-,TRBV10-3,TGTGCCATCTGGGCGAACACCGGGGAGCTGTTTTTT,CAIWANTGELFF
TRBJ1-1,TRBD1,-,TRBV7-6,TGTGCCAGCAGCCCCCGCCGGGGACAGGGGGTCACTGAAGCTTTCTTT,CASSPRRGQGVTEAFF
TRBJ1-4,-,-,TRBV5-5,TGTGCCAGCAGCTTCTCTTTCGACGCAGTTGAAAAACTGTTTTTT,CASSFSFDAVEKLFF
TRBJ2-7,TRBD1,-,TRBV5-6,TGTGCCAGCAGCATTCTCGGGACAGACTACGAGCAGTACTTC,CASSILGTDYEQYF
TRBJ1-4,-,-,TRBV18,TGTGCCAGCTCCAGGACGGGAAATGAAAAACTGTTTTTT,CASSRTGNEKLFF
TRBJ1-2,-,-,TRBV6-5,TGTGCCAGCACATTAGGGATTAACTATGGCTACACCTTC,CASTLGINYGYTF
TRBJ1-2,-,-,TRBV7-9,TGTGCCAGCAGCTTATCGGGGGGCGAAACCTTC,CASSLSGGETF
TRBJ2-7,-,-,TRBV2,TGTGCCAGCAGAGTTGACAGCCACTACGAGCAGTACTTC,CASRVDSHYEQYF
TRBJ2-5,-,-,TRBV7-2,TGTGCCAGCAGCGGACGGGGCCCCGAGACCCAGTACTTC,CASSGRGPETQYF
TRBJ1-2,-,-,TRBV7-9,TGTGCCAGCAGCTTATATGGGAGCGGCTACACCTTC,CASSLYGSGYTF
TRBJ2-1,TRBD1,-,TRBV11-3,TGTGCCAGCAGCTTAGAAGGAGGTACAGGGGGCTTTTACAATGAGCAGTTCTTC,CASSLEGGTGGFYNEQFF
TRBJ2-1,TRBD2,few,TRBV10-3,TGTGCCATCAGCGACAGCGGGGGTCGGTCCTACAATGAGCAGTTCTTC,CAISDSGGRSYNEQFF
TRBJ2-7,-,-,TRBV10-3,TGTGCCATCAGTGGAAACTCCCGGTCACACGAGCAGTACTTC,CAISGNSRSHEQYF
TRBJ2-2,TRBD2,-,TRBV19,TGTGCCAGTACCACAGGACTAGCGGGGACGAACACCGGGGAGCTGTTTTTT,CASTTGLAGTNTGELFF
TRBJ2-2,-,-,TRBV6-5,TGTGCCAGCAGTTCTCTGAACACCGGGGAGCTGTTTTTT,CASSSLNTGELFF
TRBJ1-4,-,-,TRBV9,TGTGCCAGCAGCTCAAGACAGACCAATGAAAAACTGTTTTTT,CASSSRQTNEKLFF
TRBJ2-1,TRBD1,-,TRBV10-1,TGCGCCAGCAGCTCCGGGACAGGGTTCCACAATGAGCAGTTCTTC,CASSSGTGFHNEQFF
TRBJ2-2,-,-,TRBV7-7,TGTGCTAGCAGCCCGACAGGCCCGAACACCGGGGAGCTGTTTTTT,CASSPTGPNTGELFF
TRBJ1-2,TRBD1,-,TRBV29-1,TGCAGCGTTGCTGGGGAGGATACTGGACAGGGAGGAGTTATGTATGGCTACACCTTC,CSVAGEDTGQGGVMYGYTF
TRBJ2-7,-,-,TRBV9,TGTGCCAGCAGCGTAGGTCTCAGCAATTACGAGCAGTACTTC,CASSVGLSNYEQYF
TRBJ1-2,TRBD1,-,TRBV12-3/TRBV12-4,TGTGCCAGCGCCGGGACAGGGGTTTATGGCTACACCTTC,CASAGTGVYGYTF
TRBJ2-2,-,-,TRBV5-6,TGTGCCAGCAGCTTGGCGGGACTCGGCACCGGGGAGCTGTTTTTT,CASSLAGLGTGELFF
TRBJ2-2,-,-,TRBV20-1,TGCAGTGCCAGTTTGGGCAGCTTAACCGGGGAGCTGTTTTTT,CSASLGSLTGELFF
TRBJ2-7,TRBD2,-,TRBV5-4,TGTGCCAGCAGCGAGGGGACTAGTCTCTACGAGCAGTACTTC,CASSEGTSLYEQYF
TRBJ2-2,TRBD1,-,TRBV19,TGTGCCAGTAGTGTTGGACAGGGGGTTGGGGAGCTGTTTTTT,CASSVGQGVGELFF
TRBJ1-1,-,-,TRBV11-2,TGTGCCAGCAGCTCACACACTGAAGCTTTCTTT,CASSSHTEAFF